This T cell receptor (beta chain) was retrieved from a study of T-cell memory formation after mild COVID-19. Findings and limits, study-wide: CD4/CD8 balance characterized clones contracting day 15 to 85, and CD4+ skew characterized later expanders.

V shed 1 base and J shed 2 bases, with 11 bases lying between them. Germline V gene lookup returns CDR1 MNHEY and CDR2 SVGEGT. The CDR3 loop spans 15 amino acids. Note on this clonotype: Its antigen is unknown.

With constant-segment primers, 5'RACE yielded cDNA libraries of TCR alpha and TCR beta that carried sample barcodes and UMIs. One entry per CDR3 protein results from TCRdb running MiXCR on the 5' RACE reads. The data show around 320,000 distinct CDR3 sequences, around 30% seen once. The chain uses TRBV6-2 or TRBV6-3 and TRBJ2-5; D call uncertain. The sequenced sample was PBMCs or a T cell subset sorted from them (not recorded which). The sequence came from an adult woman who had mild COVID-19 (a few samples of this study predate the infection). Cell type and time point are not known. CDR3 DNA sequence: TGTGCCAGCAGTTACTTGGCCTCTCCGCAAGAGACCCAGTACTTC. Protein: CASSYLASPQETQYF.